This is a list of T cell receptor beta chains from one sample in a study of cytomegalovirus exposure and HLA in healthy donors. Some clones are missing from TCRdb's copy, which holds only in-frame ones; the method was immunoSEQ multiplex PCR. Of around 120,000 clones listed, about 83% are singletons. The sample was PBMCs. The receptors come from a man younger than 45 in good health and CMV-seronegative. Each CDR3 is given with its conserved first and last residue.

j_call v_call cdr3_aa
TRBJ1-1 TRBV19 CASSTDAGSRVNTEAFF
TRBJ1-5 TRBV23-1 CASSQSGWYLEGNQPQHF
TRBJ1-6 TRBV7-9 CASSPRTGNDSPLHF
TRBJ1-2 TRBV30 CAWNPASHGYTF
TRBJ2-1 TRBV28 CASRNLGLAGGGEQFF
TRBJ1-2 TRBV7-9 CASSPTPGTGISYGYTF
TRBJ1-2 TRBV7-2 CASSPRLGQGAHPNYGYTF
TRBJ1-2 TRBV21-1 CASSKSDRLNYGYTF
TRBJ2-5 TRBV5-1 CASSLASGKLDF
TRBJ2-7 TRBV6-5 CASSLAGGGYYEQYF
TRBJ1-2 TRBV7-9 CASSLDYYGYTF
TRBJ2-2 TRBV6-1 CASRPGQGISGELFF
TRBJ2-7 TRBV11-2 CASSLSVLAGGLSYEQYF
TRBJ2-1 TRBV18 CASSPRLASGNKIEYNEQFF
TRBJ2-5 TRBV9 CASSGNRGRKETQYF
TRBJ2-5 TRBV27 CASSLSRTSGRPRETQYF
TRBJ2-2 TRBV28 CASRLDRGGSGELFF
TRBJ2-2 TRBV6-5 CASRLGQLVPGELFF
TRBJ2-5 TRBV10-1 CASSSPDREETQYF
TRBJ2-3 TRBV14 CASSQDTSSTDTQYF
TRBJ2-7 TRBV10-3 CAITPNAGVPHEQYF
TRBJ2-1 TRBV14 CASSPYYNEQFF
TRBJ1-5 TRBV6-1 CASSGYRASNQPQHF
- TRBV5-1 CASSLVEGARYEQYF
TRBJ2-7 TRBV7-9 CASTGTSSHEQYF
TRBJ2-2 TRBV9 CASSVAPILASGELFF
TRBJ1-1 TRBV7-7 CASSLVGTGVSDTEAFF
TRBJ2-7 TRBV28 CASIGHEQYF
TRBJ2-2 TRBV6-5 CASSYPRTSGTGELFF
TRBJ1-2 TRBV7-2 CASSFASRQGRGYGYTF
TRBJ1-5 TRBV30 CAWSDRGNQPQHF
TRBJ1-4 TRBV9 CASSAAGGWSEKLFF
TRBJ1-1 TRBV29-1 CSGRDRGMNTEAFF
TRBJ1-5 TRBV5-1 CASSLALQGAPQPQHF
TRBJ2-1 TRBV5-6 CASSTRVGNEQFF
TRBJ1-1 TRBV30 CAWSPGFMAFF
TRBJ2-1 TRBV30 CAWSDLGTRSYNEQFF
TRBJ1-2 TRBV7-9 CASSARDRGFEVSTF
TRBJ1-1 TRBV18 CASSPDLRAEAFF
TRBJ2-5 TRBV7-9 CASSLAGAQETQYF
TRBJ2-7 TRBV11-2 CASSLNFRRTGTSSYEQYF
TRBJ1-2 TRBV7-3 CASSLIPSVGAHYGYTF
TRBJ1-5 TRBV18 CASSLDRDNQPQHF
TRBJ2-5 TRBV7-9 CASSFPDRGQETQYF
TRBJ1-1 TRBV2 CASRDRGSMNTEAFF
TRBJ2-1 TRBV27 CASSSQGHEQFF
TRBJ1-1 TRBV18 CASSPGGGNTEAFF
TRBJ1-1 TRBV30 CAWDGQGRTEAFF
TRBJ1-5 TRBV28 CASNLGGTGGNGWPQHF
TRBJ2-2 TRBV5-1 CASRSLSAGAGELFF
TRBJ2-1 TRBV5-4 CASSSGTSGPEQFF